This paragraph covers one T cell receptor beta chain sequence. TCRdb re-derived calls from the RACE reads in MiXCR, one entry per CDR3 protein. Of 150,000 to 200,000 distinct CDR3 sequences listed, 20% to 25% are singletons. V was trimmed by 5 bases and J by 4 bases, leaving 16 bases between them. Germline V gives CDR1 SGHRS, CDR2 YFSETQ. The CDR3 sequence is 15 residues long. The time point denotes: patch test 1, 2 weeks after DPC sensitization. Noted treatment: therapeutic diphenylcyclopropenone sensitization with weekly scalp DPC. This sample was included in a study of human T cells and chemical hapten exposure.

Sequencing used whole blood, obtained in connection with sensitization to the hapten diphenylcyclopropenone (DPC). The sequence was collected from a woman between 45 and 65 years old with alopecia areata. Some clones in this sample may be carry-over from other donors' samples. V is TRBV5-1 and J is TRBJ2-1; D is possibly TRBD1 or TRBD2 (5 bases each). CDR3 sequence: CASRTGGDDYNEQFF. CDR3 coding DNA: TGCGCCAGCAGGACCGGTGGGGACGATTACAATGAGCAGTTCTTC.